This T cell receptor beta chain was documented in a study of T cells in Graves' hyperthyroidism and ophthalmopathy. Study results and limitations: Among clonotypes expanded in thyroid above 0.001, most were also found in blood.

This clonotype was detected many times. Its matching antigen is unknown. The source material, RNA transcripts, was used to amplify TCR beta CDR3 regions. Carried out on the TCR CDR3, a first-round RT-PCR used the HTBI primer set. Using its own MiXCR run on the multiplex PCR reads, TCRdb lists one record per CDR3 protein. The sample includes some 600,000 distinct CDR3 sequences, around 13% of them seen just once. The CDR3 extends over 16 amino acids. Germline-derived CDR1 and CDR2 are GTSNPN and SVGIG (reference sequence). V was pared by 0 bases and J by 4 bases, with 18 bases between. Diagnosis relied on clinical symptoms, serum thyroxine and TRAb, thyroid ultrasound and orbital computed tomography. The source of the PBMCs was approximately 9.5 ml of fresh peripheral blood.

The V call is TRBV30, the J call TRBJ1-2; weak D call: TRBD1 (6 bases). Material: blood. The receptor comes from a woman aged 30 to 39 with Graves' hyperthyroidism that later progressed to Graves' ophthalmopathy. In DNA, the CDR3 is TGTGCCTGGAGTGTATTGGCCCCAGGGGATCGCTATGGCTACACCTTC. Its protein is CAWSVLAPGDRYGYTF.